One and the same sample provided the 5 T cell receptor beta chains below, sequenced in a study of blood T cells in healthy people across ages. A sample-barcoded 5' primer and a J-beta primer mix were used in a second PCR of about 7 to 12 cycles. Each CDR3 protein is one row after TCRdb ran MiXCR on the 5' RACE reads. The data hold more than 1.4 million distinct CDR3 sequences, with approximately 38% observed a single time. The sequenced material came from blood. Receptors originate from a woman aged 18-35 years in good health.

This clonotype was seen only a few times. The V gene is TRBV4-1, the J gene TRBJ2-1; TRBD2 aligns across 13 bases. The germline V gene has CDR1 MGHRA and CDR2 YSYEKL. The CDR3 spans 20 residues. J was trimmed by 8 bases and V by 1 base; bases with no gene match: 17. The CDR3 region is CASSQGVRGRLAGGSDEQFF. The CDR3 bases are TGCGCCAGCAGCCAAGGGGTCCGGGGAAGACTAGCGGGAGGTTCGGATGAGCAGTTCTTC.

The V call is TRBV20-1, the J call TRBJ1-1; D is uncertain. V was shortened by 5 bases and J by 5 bases, with 18 bases between the two germline ends. There are 14 residues in the CDR3. Germline V gene data show CDR1 as DFQATT and CDR2 as SNEGSKA (reference sequence). Here the CDR3 reads CSAHDTGELTEAFF. Here the CDR3 DNA reads TGCAGTGCTCACGACACTGGGGAGTTAACTGAAGCTTTCTTT.

J is TRBJ2-2 and V is TRBV5-1, with 8 positions matching TRBD2. The CDR3 extends over 16 amino acids. Germline trimming cut 3 bases from V and 7 bases from J; bases unmatched to any gene: 11. The germline V gene has CDR1 SGHRS and CDR2 YFSETQ. In nucleotides, the CDR3 is TGCGCCAGCAGCTCATTTATCGGGGGGGCTTACGGGGAGCTGTTTTTT. Its translation: CASSSFIGGAYGELFF.

The rearrangement joins TRBV20-1 to TRBJ1-4; D uncertain. This CDR3 spans 13 amino acids. CDR1 and CDR2 (germline): DFQATT, SNEGSKA (reference sequence). Trimming cost V 6 bases and J 4 bases, with 12 bases left between them. CDR3 protein: CSARSGVNEKLFF. The CDR3 nucleotides are TGCAGTGCCCGGAGCGGGGTTAATGAAAAACTGTTTTTT.

The rearrangement joins TRBV12-3 or TRBV12-4 to TRBJ1-6, with D possibly matching TRBD1 (5 bases). CDR3 size: 16 residues. V gave up 6 bases and J gave up 8 bases, with 20 bases separating them. The CDR3 protein is CASSPPGGQGHSPLHF. The CDR3 region has the DNA TGTGCCAGCAGCCCTCCCGGCGGGCAGGGCCATTCACCCCTCCACTTT.